Shown below are 8 T cell receptor beta chains from a single sample sequenced in a study of beta chain features in type 1 diabetes. Overall study findings and caveats: When Type 1 diabetes patients were examined, their TCRB CDR3s proved moderately but significantly shorter in all four CD4+ subsets.

Expressed TCRB transcripts were sequenced after all isolated RNA was converted to cDNA. The table came from immunoSEQ multiplex PCR; TCRdb's copy has only in-frame clones and leaves some out. Of 600,000 to 750,000 clones in the sample, around 12% were seen once. These receptors have no identified antigens. The sample consisted of naive CD4+ T cells from blood. These receptors were collected from a man aged 25 to 45 with type 1 diabetes.

A few counts support this clone. The V gene is TRBV7-2, the J gene TRBJ2-3; D remains ambiguous. The germline gives CDR1 SGHTA, CDR2 FQGNSA. Trimming removed 5 bases at V and 6 bases at J, with 12 bases between. This CDR3 contains 13 residues. The CDR3 sequence: CASSPRRSDTQYF. CDR3 coding DNA: TGTGCCAGCAGCCCGAGGAGATCGGATACGCAGTATTTT.

CDR3 DNA sequence: TGTGCCAGCAGCTCGAACTCCGGGACAGACTATGGCTACACCTTC. Residues: CASSSNSGTDYGYTF. The chain combines TRBV7-9 with TRBJ1-2; 7 bases align to TRBD1. The CDR3 runs to 15 residues. Germline V CDR1 and CDR2: SEHNR, FQNEAQ (reference sequence). V trimming: 4 bases; J trimming: 3 bases; junction bases outside the gene matches: 8.

This chain connects TRBV25-1 to TRBJ2-7; 7 nucleotides match TRBD1. From germline, CDR1 is MGHDK and CDR2 SYGVNS. The V and J ends lost 5 bases and 1 base, in that order; junction bases with no gene match: 5. This CDR3 is built from 14 residues. DNA for the CDR3: TGTGCCAGCAGTTTCTCGACAGGGTCCTACGAGCAGTACTTC. Encoded protein: CASSFSTGSYEQYF.

V usage is TRBV2 and J usage is TRBJ2-7; TRBD2 aligns across 8 bases. V was clipped by 4 bases and J by 0 bases; unmatched bases: 5. The CDR3 covers 15 residues. Per germline, CDR1 SNHLY and CDR2 FYNNEI. CDR3 sequence: CASSGSGAISYEQYF. As DNA, the CDR3 is TGTGCCAGCAGTGGTAGCGGGGCTATCTCCTACGAGCAGTACTTC. The full variable domain, rest sourced from reference TRBV2 and TRBJ2-7, is EPEVTQTPSHQVTQMGQEVILRCVPISNHLYFYWYRQILGQKVEFLVSFYNNEISEKSEIFDDQFSVERPDGSNFTLKIRSTKLEDSAMYFCASSGSGAISYEQYFGPGTRLTVT.

The sample holds a few counts of this clone. This chain uses TRBV7-2 with TRBJ2-5; possible D gene TRBD2, 5 bases. The CDR3 covers 14 residues. V lost 6 bases to trimming and J lost 4 bases, with 15 bases between them. Germline CDR1 and CDR2: SGHTA and FQGNSA. CDR3 protein: CASSRPGRGETQYF. The CDR3 DNA is TGTGCCAGCAGTCGTCCGGGCCGGGGAGAGACCCAGTACTTC.

The chain recombines TRBV9 with TRBJ2-5; possible D gene TRBD1, 5 bases. The germline V gene has CDR1 SGDLS and CDR2 YYNGEE. The CDR3 contains 14 residues. The V end lost 0 bases, the J end lost 9 bases, and 15 bases lay between the germline ends. This CDR3 is CASSVEGATASQYF. CDR3 DNA: TGTGCCAGCAGCGTAGAAGGGGCTACCGCGTCCCAGTACTTC.

A few counts support this clone. The chain couples TRBV27 to TRBJ2-6; 8 bases match TRBD1. V lost 4 bases to trimming and J lost 2 bases; unmatched junction nucleotides: 4. Germline V CDR1 and CDR2: MNHEY, SMNVEV (reference sequence). This CDR3 comprises 16 residues. CDR3 nucleotide sequence: TGTGCCAGCAGTTGGACAGGGCCAGCTGGGGCCAACGTCCTGACTTTC. It translates to CASSWTGPAGANVLTF.

This clone was seen a handful of times. This CDR3 reads CASSLEPGGRETQYF. The DNA for the CDR3 is TGTGCCAGCAGCTTAGAGCCCGGGGGTCGAGAGACCCAGTACTTC. The V call is TRBV13, the J call TRBJ2-5; the D gene is possibly TRBD2 (6 bases). The germline V and J ends were trimmed by 1 base and 4 bases, with 13 bases remaining between them. The CDR3 has 15 amino acids. CDR1 is PRHDT, CDR2 FYEKMQ, per germline (reference sequence). The variable domain in full, with the rest retrieved from reference TRBV13 and TRBJ2-5, is AAGVIQSPRHLIKEKRETATLKCYPIPRHDTVYWYQQGPGQDPQFLISFYEKMQSDKGSIPDRFSAQQFSDYHSELNMSSLELGDSALYFCASSLEPGGRETQYFGPGTRLLVL.